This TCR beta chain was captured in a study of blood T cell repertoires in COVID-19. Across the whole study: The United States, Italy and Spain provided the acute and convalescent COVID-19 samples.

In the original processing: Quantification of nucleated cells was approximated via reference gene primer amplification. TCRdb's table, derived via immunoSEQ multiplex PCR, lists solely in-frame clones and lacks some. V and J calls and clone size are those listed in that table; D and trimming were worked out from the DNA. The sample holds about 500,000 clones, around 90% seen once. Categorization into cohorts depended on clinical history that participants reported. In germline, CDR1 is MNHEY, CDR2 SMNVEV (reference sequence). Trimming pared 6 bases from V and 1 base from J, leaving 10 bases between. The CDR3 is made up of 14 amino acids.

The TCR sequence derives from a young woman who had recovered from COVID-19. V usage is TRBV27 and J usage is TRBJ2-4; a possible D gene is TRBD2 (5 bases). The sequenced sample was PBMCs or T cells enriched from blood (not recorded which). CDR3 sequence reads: CASSPGVAKNIQYF. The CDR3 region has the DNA TGTGCCAGCAGCCCCGGGGTGGCCAAAAACATTCAGTACTTC.